This TCR beta chain is from a study of PD-1 blockade in classical Hodgkin lymphoma. TCRdb keeps only in-frame clones here, not all; method: immunoSEQ multiplex PCR. This sample yields 25,000 to 35,000 clones, of which less than 75% are seen a single time; approximately 4% belongs to the top ten. This clone is medium-sized by share. Germline is not matched at one junction end, which may reflect a read error. Other DNA sequences within the sample encode an identical CDR3. The length of the CDR3 is 15 residues. Germline CDR1 SGHVS, CDR2 FNYEAQ. Time point here: cycle 4 day 1 (C4D1), after more than five weeks of nivolumab. Brentuximab vedotin exposure varied among the patients, all of whom had relapsed after autologous stem cell transplantation. Each best response was a complete response, a partial response or progressive disease.

The input for sequencing was peripheral blood mononuclear cells (PBMCs), taken before the fourth cycle of nivolumab. This chain joins TRBV7-6 and TRBJ2-1, with D perhaps matching TRBD2 (5 bases). The clonotype was recovered from a human donor with classical Hodgkin lymphoma. The CDR3 DNA reads TGTGCCAGCAGTTTAGATACGGGGTCTTACAATGAGCAGTTCTTC. This gives the protein CASSLDTGSYNEQFF. Looking up the rest from reference TRBV7-6 and TRBJ2-1 gives the full variable domain: GAGVSQSPRYKVTKRGQDVALRCDPISGHVSLYWYRQALGQGPEFLTYFNYEAQQDKSGLPNDRFSAERPEGSISTLTIQRTEQRDSAMYRCASSLDTGSYNEQFFGPGTRLTVL.